The sequence of this TCR beta chain was determined in a study of long-term antiretroviral therapy in people with HIV. Germline V gene lookup returns CDR1 SGHDN and CDR2 FVKESK. V was clipped by 3 bases and J by 6 bases; unmatched bases: 5. This CDR3 has 14 residues. With survey level as its setting, the immunoSEQ assay was v3.0. Sequenced by immunoSEQ multiplex PCR; TCRdb stores in-frame clones only, minus some. Here the sample spans around 30,000 clones, about 93% being singletons. The source of this sequence is a middle-aged man with HIV. Sequenced here: unsorted PBMCs, sampled 6.2 years after starting antiretroviral therapy. The V gene is TRBV14, the J gene TRBJ1-2, with 9 positions matching TRBD1. CDR3: CASSHWTGDDGYTF. In DNA form, the CDR3 reads TGTGCCAGCAGCCACTGGACAGGGGACGATGGCTACACCTTC.